The present entry profiles one TCR beta chain with its context. This specimen belongs to a study of PD-L1 blockade in urothelial cancer. The wider study: Prior exposure to chemotherapy in patients amounted to 0 to 3 regimens received. Blood was evaluated 3 weeks (second dose) and 6 weeks after therapy began.

Time point reported: pretreatment peripheral blood. Disease in patients was locally advanced or metastatic urothelial carcinoma. In germline, CDR1 is SGHDN, CDR2 FVKESK. The CDR3 totals 15 residues. The V end lost 4 bases, the J end lost 6 bases, and 18 bases lay between the germline ends. Produced via immunoSEQ multiplex PCR; TCRdb's table is partial and in-frame only. This table has about 43,000 clones, 65% to 85% appearing once. This chain connects TRBV14 to TRBJ1-1; D might be TRBD1 (5 bases). This clonotype was sampled from a man aged 60 to 69 with urothelial cancer. Here the sequenced sample was PBMCs, taken around atezolizumab (anti-PD-L1) treatment. DNA of the CDR3: TGTGCCAGCAGCCTCCGCGCTCCAGGGTCTTCTGAAGCTTTCTTT. It translates to CASSLRAPGSSEAFF.